This passage covers 22 T cell receptor beta chains from one sample sequenced in a study of cytomegalovirus exposure and HLA in healthy donors. A multiplex PCR was run with 60 Vbeta primers and 13 Jbeta primers. Method: immunoSEQ multiplex PCR; TCRdb's copy keeps in-frame clones and lacks some. The sample has some 130,000 clones, about four fifths seen once. The sequencing input was PBMCs. Source of these receptors: a female donor in good health and CMV-seronegative.

The chain recombines TRBV15 with TRBJ2-1, with TRBD2 matching over 12 bases. There are 18 residues in the CDR3. V shed 1 base, J shed 2 bases, and the junction held 6 bases outside the gene matches. Germline CDR1 is LNHNV and CDR2 is YYDKDF (reference sequence). The CDR3 region is CATSRGTSGTNPYNEQFF. CDR3 coding DNA: TGTGCCACCAGCAGAGGGACTAGCGGGACAAACCCCTACAATGAGCAGTTCTTC. The full variable domain, its missing parts supplied by reference TRBV15 and TRBJ2-1, is DAMVIQNPRYQVTQFGKPVTLSCSQTLNHNVMYWYQQKSSQAPKLLFHYYDKDFNNEADTPDNFQSRRPNTSFCFLDIRSPGLGDTAMYLCATSRGTSGTNPYNEQFFGPGTRLTVL.

The chain employs TRBV6-5 and TRBJ2-7, with TRBD2 identical over 10 bases. V lost 2 bases and J lost 4; bases outside the gene matches: 2. The CDR3 length is 14 residues. Per the germline V gene, CDR1 is MNHEY and CDR2 is SVGAGI. CDR3 sequence reads: CASSYKREGYEQYF. CDR3 sequence (DNA): TGTGCCAGCAGTTACAAGCGGGAGGGTTACGAGCAGTACTTC.

The rearrangement links TRBV18 to TRBJ2-7; tentative D call: TRBD2 (6 bases). This CDR3 spans 14 amino acids. The germline CDR1 and CDR2 sequences are KGHSH and LQKENI. V was clipped by 3 bases and J by 5 bases, with 14 bases between them. The CDR3 DNA sequence: TGTGCCAGCTCACCGAGGAGGGGACTCGACGAGCAGTACTTC. Translated, it gives CASSPRRGLDEQYF. The variable domain in full, with the rest retrieved from reference TRBV18 and TRBJ2-7, is NAGVMQNPRHLVRRRGQEARLRCSPMKGHSHVYWYRQLPEEGLKFMVYLQKENIIDESGMPKERFSAEFPKEGPSILRIQQVVRGDSAAYFCASSPRRGLDEQYFGPGTRLTVT.

This sequence joins TRBV7-9 and TRBJ2-5; 8 nucleotides match TRBD1. The CDR3 sequence is 15 residues long. Germline values: CDR1 SEHNR, CDR2 FQNEAQ (reference sequence). V dropped 3 bases and J dropped 3; count of bases not matched to a gene: 6. CDR3 nucleotide sequence: TGTGCCAGCAGCTTTCGAGGACAGGGAAAAGAGACCCAGTACTTC. Its translation is CASSFRGQGKETQYF.

This clone has just a few counts. This chain uses TRBV30 with TRBJ2-7, with a weak D call TRBD1 (6 bases). The CDR3 covers 13 residues. Per the germline V gene, CDR1 is GTSNPN and CDR2 is SVGIG (reference sequence). The ends were cut back, 2 bases at V and 6 bases at J, with 14 bases in the middle. CDR3 sequence: CAWSSGHTSEQYF. In DNA form, the CDR3 reads TGTGCCTGGAGTTCGGGACACACATCCGAGCAGTACTTC.

J is TRBJ1-2 and V is TRBV28, with D perhaps matching TRBD1 (5 bases). V was clipped by 5 bases and J by 5 bases, with 21 bases between them. The CDR3 is made up of 16 amino acids. Germline V gene sequence: CDR1 MDHEN, CDR2 SYDVKM. The CDR3 nucleotides read TGTGCCAGCAGTCCCGGCGGGGGGGTTGGGGAGTATGGCTACACCTTC. Protein: CASSPGGGVGEYGYTF.

V usage is TRBV4-1 and J usage is TRBJ1-5, with a weak D call TRBD1 (5 bases). This CDR3 spans 14 amino acids. Trimming pared 0 bases from V and 3 bases from J, leaving 6 bases between. Germline V gene data show CDR1 as MGHRA and CDR2 as YSYEKL. The CDR3 sequence: CASSQDRANQPQHF. The CDR3 region has the DNA TGCGCCAGCAGCCAAGACAGGGCCAATCAGCCCCAGCATTTT.

J is TRBJ2-7 and V is TRBV30; 8 bases are shared with TRBD1. J lost 7 bases, V lost 1 base, and 6 bases had no gene match. CDR1 is GTSNPN, CDR2 SVGIG, per germline (reference sequence). This CDR3 has 13 amino acids. As DNA, the CDR3 is TGTGCCTGGAGTGGGACAGGGAATTGGGAGCAGTACTTC. This encodes CAWSGTGNWEQYF.

The rearrangement uses TRBV19 and TRBJ2-1, with D possibly TRBD2 on 5 matching bases. The CDR3 has 13 residues. V lost 3 bases to trimming and J lost 10 bases, with 13 bases between them. Per germline, CDR1 LNHDA and CDR2 SQIVND (reference sequence). In nucleotides, the CDR3 is TGTGCCAGTAGTATTGCTAGCATGGGCGAGCAGTTCTTC. It is translated as CASSIASMGEQFF.

CDR3: CASSPNRGDTQYF. CDR3 nucleotides: TGTGCCAGCAGTCCGAACAGGGGGGATACGCAGTATTTT. The chain carries TRBV6-4 and TRBJ2-3, with TRBD1 identical over 8 bases. V was clipped by 5 bases and J by 6 bases; unmatched bases: 4. Per the germline V gene, CDR1 is MRHNA and CDR2 is SNTAGT. This CDR3 comprises 13 residues.

The chain has TRBV4-1 and TRBJ2-3; possibly TRBD2 for D (6 bases). CDR1 is MGHRA, CDR2 YSYEKL, per germline. V was trimmed by 3 bases and J by 0 bases, leaving 16 bases between them. The CDR3 is 17 amino acids. The CDR3 nucleotides read TGCGCCAGCAGCCAGGGCGGGGTCGGTACTAGCACAGATACGCAGTATTTT. Its protein is CASSQGGVGTSTDTQYF.

A few counts support this clone. This chain connects TRBV5-1 to TRBJ2-7, with 7 positions matching TRBD1. CDR3 length: 14 residues. The trim removed 3 bases at V and 5 bases at J, leaving 8 bases unmatched. Germline-derived CDR1 and CDR2 are SGHRS and YFSETQ. This CDR3 reads CASSYFNRGNEQYF. The DNA for the CDR3 is TGCGCCAGCAGCTACTTTAACAGGGGAAACGAGCAGTACTTC.

The chain has TRBV19 and TRBJ1-1; no clear D. The CDR3 is 13 amino acids. The V gene's germline CDR1 is LNHDA and CDR2 SQIVND (reference sequence). Deletions cut 3 bases from V and 9 bases from J, with 14 bases between. For the CDR3, the DNA is TGTGCCAGTAGTATCGGGAGGCAACGTAAAGCTTTCTTT. Translation: CASSIGRQRKAFF.

This clone was seen only once. The same CDR3 is also encoded by other DNA sequences in this sample. The CDR3 sequence is CASRLAGGSTDTQYF. CDR3 in DNA: TGTGCCAGCAGATTAGCGGGAGGAAGCACAGATACGCAGTATTTT. The chain recombines TRBV2 with TRBJ2-3, with TRBD2 matching 10 bases. CDR1 and CDR2 (germline): SNHLY, FYNNEI. The ends lost 6 bases at V and 0 bases at J; junction bases unmatched: 3. CDR3 size: 15 residues.

This sequence joins TRBV19 and TRBJ1-2; D ambiguous. This CDR3 is 13 amino acids long. CDR1 is LNHDA and CDR2 is SQIVND in the germline V gene (reference sequence). V was shortened by 7 bases and J by 1 base, with 10 bases between the two germline ends. The CDR3 DNA reads as TGTGCCAGTAAGGAGAGCTTTAACTATGGCTACACCTTC. This translates into CASKESFNYGYTF.

This chain joins TRBV7-9 and TRBJ2-7; D is undetermined. The CDR3 is made up of 14 amino acids. Germline V CDR1 and CDR2: SEHNR, FQNEAQ (reference sequence). Trimming stripped 4 bases from V and 6 bases from J, with 16 bases between. CDR3 loop: CASSSSAAGAEQYF. The CDR3 region has the DNA TGTGCCAGCAGCTCATCCGCTGCTGGAGCCGAGCAGTACTTC.

The DNA for the CDR3 is TGCGCCAGCAGCTTGGAGGGGAGACAGGTTCAGGACGAGCAGTACTTC. It specifies CASSLEGRQVQDEQYF. This chain connects TRBV5-1 to TRBJ2-7; D might be TRBD1 (6 bases). The germline V and J ends were trimmed by 0 bases and 5 bases, with 18 bases remaining between them. The CDR3 length is 16 residues. Looked up from germline, CDR1 is SGHRS and CDR2 is YFSETQ.

The V call is TRBV13, the J call TRBJ2-5, with TRBD2 identical over 16 bases. With 5 bases clipped from V and 7 bases from J, the junction kept 10 bases outside the gene matches. This CDR3 is 17 amino acids long. The germline V gene encodes CDR1 PRHDT and CDR2 FYEKMQ (reference sequence). The CDR3 nucleotides read TGTGCCAGCAGCGTGGGACTAGCGGGAGGGACAAGAGTGACCCAGTACTTC. Its translation is CASSVGLAGGTRVTQYF.

This chain connects TRBV2 to TRBJ2-7; unclear D gene. The CDR3 extends over 14 amino acids. CDR1 is SNHLY and CDR2 is FYNNEI in the germline V gene. Trimming took 6 bases from V and 2 from J, leaving 14 bases between them. Here the CDR3 reads CASRIGSFTYEQYF. The CDR3 nucleotides read TGTGCCAGCAGAATTGGTAGTTTCACCTACGAGCAGTACTTC.

This clone has just one count. The chain is built from TRBV7-8 and TRBJ2-7; D is perhaps TRBD2 (6 bases). V lost 3 bases to trimming and J lost 0 bases, with 12 bases between them. The CDR3 is 15 amino acids. CDR1 is SGHVS and CDR2 is FQNEAQ in the germline V gene. The CDR3 DNA sequence: TGTGCCAGCAGCTTTCTTGCGGGAAGCTCCTACGAGCAGTACTTC. It specifies CASSFLAGSSYEQYF.

This chain joins TRBV28 and TRBJ2-1; 7 positions match TRBD1. The CDR3 sequence is 13 residues long. Germline CDR1 is MDHEN and CDR2 is SYDVKM. The ends lost 5 bases at V and 6 bases at J; junction bases unmatched: 4. CDR3 nucleotides: TGTGCCAGCAGTATCTACAGGGGCAATGAGCAGTTCTTC. Translating gives CASSIYRGNEQFF.

The sample holds a few counts of this clone. The chain combines TRBV10-3 with TRBJ1-4, with 10 bases aligning to TRBD1. Germline CDR1 reads ENHRY; CDR2 reads SYGVKD. The CDR3 covers 14 residues. V shed 4 bases, J shed 7 bases, and the junction held 3 bases outside the gene matches. CDR3 nucleotides: TGTGCCATCAGTGGAGACAGGGGGCCTGAAAAACTGTTTTTT. Translating gives CAISGDRGPEKLFF.